These 9 T cell receptor beta chains were sequenced from one sample in a study of CXCR3 chemokines and chemotherapy response in bladder cancer (dated 2022 in TCRdb). The protocol used for the library was PCR. Reads for this sample came from an Illumina HiSeq 2500. In-frame beta chains were kept once TCRdb had trimmed the public reads at Q25 with fastp and called clones with MiXCR. Identical CDR3 proteins give one entry, which carries the most common genes and DNA. This sample gives 3,400 or so distinct CDR3 sequences in total; 25% to 30% of them show up just once. Around 15% of the sample goes to the ten largest clones. Specimen collection occurred from a patient whose treatment included neoadjuvant chemotherapy. The receptors originated from a human donor with bladder cancer that did not respond to neoadjuvant chemotherapy.

This clonotype was detected many times. J is TRBJ2-5 and V is TRBV6-5; 13 nucleotides agree with TRBD2. Germline V lookup: CDR1 MNHEY, CDR2 SVGAGI. This CDR3 has 18 amino acids. V lost 3 bases to trimming and J lost 5 bases; unmatched junction nucleotides: 12. The CDR3, as DNA: TGTGCCAGCAGTTATAGGTCCGAGACTAGCGGGGGGATCGAGACCCAGTACTTC. It encodes CASSYRSETSGGIETQYF.

The chain combines TRBV27 with TRBJ2-5; TRBD2 matches 10 bases. CDR1 and CDR2 from the germline V gene are MNHEY and SMNVEV (reference sequence). The CDR3 is 16 residues long. Trimming took 3 bases from V and 2 from J; bases not matched to a gene: 6. The CDR3 region is CASSFIAGGTQETQYF. CDR3 nucleotides: TGTGCCAGCAGTTTTATAGCGGGGGGAACTCAAGAGACCCAGTACTTC.

This clonotype was detected only once. The chain recombines TRBV5-4 with TRBJ1-1; 7 bases align to TRBD1. The CDR3 extends over 15 amino acids. Germline V lookup: CDR1 SGHNT, CDR2 YYREEE (reference sequence). V dropped 4 bases and J dropped 1; count of bases not matched to a gene: 7. CDR3 coding DNA: TGTGCCAGCAGCAGCTACAGACAGGGGAACACTGAAGCTTTCTTT. Protein sequence: CASSSYRQGNTEAFF. Full variable domain (outside the CDR3, taken from reference TRBV5-4 and TRBJ1-1): ETGVTQSPTHLIKTRGQQVTLRCSSQSGHNTVSWYQQALGQGPQFIFQYYREEENGRGNFPPRFSGLQFPNYSSELNVNALELDDSALYLCASSSYRQGNTEAFFGQGTRLTVV.

This clonotype is medium-sized in the sample. The rearrangement joins TRBV6-2 or TRBV6-3 to TRBJ2-2; D might be TRBD1 (6 bases). Germline values: CDR1 MNHEY, CDR2 SVGEGT. The CDR3 length is 13 residues. With 7 bases removed from V and 6 bases from J, the gap between germline ends came to 12 bases. The CDR3 region is CASKITGSGELFF. The CDR3 DNA sequence: TGTGCCAGCAAAATAACAGGGTCCGGGGAGCTGTTTTTT.

This clonotype is classed as medium-sized. CDR3 residues: CASSGTSSYEQYF. The CDR3, as DNA: TGTGCCAGTTCGGGTACCAGCTCCTACGAGCAGTACTTC. The chain recombines TRBV19 with TRBJ2-7; D is undetermined. The CDR3 is 13 residues long. Trimming took off 8 bases at V and 0 bases at J, with 11 bases between the two ends. Per germline, CDR1 LNHDA and CDR2 SQIVND (reference sequence).

This clonotype appeared many times. This chain joins TRBV11-3 and TRBJ2-7, with D possibly TRBD1 on 5 matching bases. The germline V gene encodes CDR1 SGHNT and CDR2 YENEEA. The V end was cut by 4 bases, the J end by 2 bases, with 24 bases between. The CDR3 runs 18 residues. CDR3 sequence: CASSSLSPSARAAYEQYF. CDR3 DNA sequence: TGTGCCAGCAGCTCACTCTCTCCGAGCGCCAGGGCGGCCTACGAGCAGTACTTC.

V usage is TRBV6-2 or TRBV6-3 and J usage is TRBJ2-2; TRBD1 or TRBD2 may be the D gene (6 bases each). The CDR3 runs to 14 residues. Looked up from germline, CDR1 is MNHEY and CDR2 is SVGEGT. Trimming removed 7 bases from V and 1 base from J, with 10 bases in between. CDR3 nucleotide sequence: TGTGCCAGCATAGGGGGGATGAACACCGGGGAGCTGTTTTTT. Translation gives CASIGGMNTGELFF.

For this clonotype: Germline and junction disagree at one end, which may indicate a read error. The chain links TRBV6-1 to TRBJ1-1, with D tentatively TRBD1 (5 bases). Germline V gene sequence: CDR1 MNHNS, CDR2 SASEGT. CDR3 length: 13 residues. CDR3 residues: CASRLGARTGACF. Here the CDR3 DNA reads TGTGCCAGCAGGTTAGGGGCGCGAACTGGAGCTTGCTTT.

This clonotype was detected many times. This rearrangement joins TRBV12-3 or TRBV12-4 to TRBJ2-5; D gene ambiguous. This CDR3 contains 17 residues. V lost 6 bases and J 0 bases, leaving 20 bases between the germline ends. CDR3 sequence: CASSSPLQNPHQETQYF. CDR3 in DNA: TGTGCCAGCAGCTCCCCTTTACAAAACCCCCACCAAGAGACCCAGTACTTC.